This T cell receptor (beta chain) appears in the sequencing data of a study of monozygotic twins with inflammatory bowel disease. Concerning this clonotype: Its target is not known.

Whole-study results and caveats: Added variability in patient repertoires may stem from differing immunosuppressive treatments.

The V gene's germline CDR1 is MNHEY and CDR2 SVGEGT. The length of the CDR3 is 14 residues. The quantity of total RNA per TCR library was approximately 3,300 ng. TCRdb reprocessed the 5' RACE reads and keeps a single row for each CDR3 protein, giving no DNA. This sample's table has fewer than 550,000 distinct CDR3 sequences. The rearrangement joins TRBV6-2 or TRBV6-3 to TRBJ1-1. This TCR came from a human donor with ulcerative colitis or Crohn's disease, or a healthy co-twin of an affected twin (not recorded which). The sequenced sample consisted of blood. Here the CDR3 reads CASSSVSMNTEAFF.